The sequence of this T cell receptor (beta chain) was determined in a study of shared clonotypes between healthy human individuals. This clone has a single count. It was CD45RO-negative cells, positively selected for CCR7, that made up naive CD8 cells, with terminally differentiated effector memory CD45RA+ cells excluded. Clones were sequenced by immunoSEQ multiplex PCR, and TCRdb holds only the in-frame ones, with some missing. Of roughly 2,000,000 clones detected, around 96% appear once; the ten largest clones hold more than 0.95%. The receptor was isolated from a man aged 18 to 29 in good health. Sequenced material: naive CD8+ T cells sorted from blood.

The CDR3 DNA sequence: TGTGCCAGCAGTCCCCTCGATGGCATAGCGTTCAATGAGCAGTTCTTC. It translates to CASSPLDGIAFNEQFF. The chain links TRBV6-6 to TRBJ2-1; D is perhaps TRBD2 (5 bases). Trimming shortened V by 5 bases and J by 6 bases, and 20 bases separated the two germline ends. Germline CDR1 is MNHNY and CDR2 is SVGAGI (reference sequence). The CDR3 sequence is 16 residues long.